This passage covers 18 T cell receptor beta chains from one sample sequenced in a study of blood T cell repertoires in COVID-19. Data came from immunoSEQ multiplex PCR; TCRdb stores just in-frame clones and leaves some out. The sample contains some 200,000 clones, approximately 87% of which appear only once. Sample: PBMCs or T cells enriched from blood (not recorded which). The receptor source for this set is a woman in her forties or fifties in a cohort exposed to, infected with or recovered from COVID-19 (not recorded which).

The rearrangement links TRBV19 to TRBJ2-2, with a tentative D call TRBD1 (6 bases). Trimming removed 6 bases from V and 5 bases from J, with 19 bases in between. Germline V gene sequence: CDR1 LNHDA, CDR2 SQIVND (reference sequence). This CDR3 comprises 16 residues. CDR3 sequence: CASSPNPTGLTGELFF. The CDR3 DNA follows: TGTGCCAGTAGCCCGAATCCGACAGGTTTGACCGGGGAGCTGTTTTTT.

This clone was found a few times. This sequence joins TRBV28 and TRBJ1-6, with TRBD1 matching over 9 bases. This CDR3 region has 15 residues. V dropped 9 bases and J dropped 3; count of bases not matched to a gene: 6. Germline V gene lookup returns CDR1 MDHEN and CDR2 SYDVKM. CDR3 coding DNA: TGTGCCAGTTACAGGGGGCAAGGCTATAATTCACCCCTCCACTTT. This codes for CASYRGQGYNSPLHF.

This clone was detected only once. V is TRBV9 and J is TRBJ2-5; TRBD2 agrees at 7 bases. CDR3 size: 14 residues. In germline, CDR1 is SGDLS, CDR2 YYNGEE. V shed 2 bases and J 1 base; nucleotides not matched to a gene: 2. Here the CDR3 DNA reads TGTGCCAGCAGCGTTAGCGGGCGCCAAGAGACCCAGTACTTC. Amino acids: CASSVSGRQETQYF.

About this clone: The sample holds other DNA sequences that translate to the same CDR3. The rearrangement links TRBV3-1 (or the pseudogene TRBV3-2) to TRBJ1-2; 10 nucleotides line up with TRBD1. Germline-derived CDR1 and CDR2 are LGHDT and YNNKEL (reference sequence). J lost 4 bases, V lost 3 bases, and 8 bases had no gene match. The CDR3 runs to 16 residues. CDR3 protein: CASSHPPGQGIYGYTF. Written as DNA, the CDR3 is TGTGCCAGCAGCCACCCTCCGGGACAGGGGATCTATGGCTACACCTTC.

The chain carries TRBV5-4 and TRBJ1-1; TRBD1 is a possible D gene (5 bases). Germline values: CDR1 SGHNT, CDR2 YYREEE (reference sequence). Trimming pared 2 bases from V and 7 bases from J, leaving 15 bases between. The CDR3 consists of 14 residues. The CDR3 region has the DNA TGTGCCAGCAGCTTCCCAGACAGCCGCGATGAAGCTTTCTTT. Translation: CASSFPDSRDEAFF.

The chain is built from TRBV5-4 and TRBJ2-2; TRBD2 agrees at 9 bases. CDR1 SGHNT and CDR2 YYREEE come from the germline V gene (reference sequence). The CDR3 loop spans 16 amino acids. Losses at the gene ends were 4 bases for V and 0 bases for J; bases not matched to a gene: 4. Written as DNA, the CDR3 is TGTGCCAGCAGCGGAGCTAGCGGGGCGAACACCGGGGAGCTGTTTTTT. Translated: CASSGASGANTGELFF.

V is TRBV19 and J is TRBJ1-5; 7 nucleotides align to TRBD1. CDR1 is LNHDA, CDR2 SQIVND, per germline (reference sequence). V lost 3 bases, J lost 9 bases, and 5 bases stayed unmatched. CDR3 length equals 13 residues. The CDR3 DNA follows: TGTGCCAGTAGTATTGGCAGGGGGTGGCCCCAGCATTTT. Residues: CASSIGRGWPQHF. Supplemented by reference TRBV19 and TRBJ1-5, the full variable domain reads DGGITQSPKYLFRKEGQNVTLSCEQNLNHDAMYWYRQDPGQGLRLIYYSQIVNDFQKGDIAEGYSVSREKKESFPLTVTSAQKNPTAFYLCASSIGRGWPQHFGDGTRLSIL.

V is TRBV30 and J is TRBJ1-3; D gene unclear. The CDR3 is 14 amino acids. Germline V gives CDR1 GTSNPN, CDR2 SVGIG (reference sequence). Trimming took 5 bases from V and 0 from J, leaving 11 bases between them. The CDR3 here is CAWLGRTSGNTIYF. CDR3 nucleotides: TGTGCCTGGCTGGGGAGAACCTCTGGAAACACCATATATTTT.

The chain links TRBV7-2 to TRBJ1-4; TRBD1 agrees at 8 bases. Germline V lookup: CDR1 SGHTA, CDR2 FQGNSA. CDR3 length: 16 amino acids. V lost 7 bases to trimming and J lost 0 bases; unmatched junction nucleotides: 7. The CDR3 sequence: CASTRGQGPTNEKLFF. The CDR3 DNA follows: TGTGCCAGCACCAGAGGACAGGGCCCAACTAATGAAAAACTGTTTTTT. Full variable domain (missing parts from reference TRBV7-2 and TRBJ1-4): GAGVSQSPSNKVTEKGKDVELRCDPISGHTALYWYRQSLGQGLEFLIYFQGNSAPDKSGLPSDRFSAERTGGSVSTLTIQRTQQEDSAVYLCASTRGQGPTNEKLFFGSGTQLSVL.

Written as DNA, the CDR3 is TGTGCCAGCAGCCAGCCGACTTCGGGAGCAGATACGCAGTATTTT. It codes for CASSQPTSGADTQYF. This chain links TRBV7-2 with TRBJ2-3, with a weak D call TRBD2 (6 bases). The V and J ends lost 5 bases and 4 bases respectively, with 16 bases between them. Germline-derived CDR1 and CDR2 are SGHTA and FQGNSA. The CDR3 has 15 residues.

The rearrangement joins TRBV27 to TRBJ2-1, with 10 bases aligning to TRBD1. Unmatched junction bases numbered 6, after V lost 5 bases and J lost 2 bases. The CDR3 runs 16 residues. Germline V lookup: CDR1 MNHEY, CDR2 SMNVEV (reference sequence). CDR3 protein: CASSAADRGPYNEQFF. DNA for the CDR3: TGTGCCAGCAGTGCCGCTGACAGGGGGCCCTACAATGAGCAGTTCTTC.

The V gene is TRBV30, the J gene TRBJ1-2; TRBD1 is a possible D gene (5 bases). Germline V lookup: CDR1 GTSNPN, CDR2 SVGIG (reference sequence). This CDR3 region has 14 residues. Trimming took 4 bases from V and 8 from J, leaving 20 bases between them. The chain's CDR3 is CAWIYGGVSGGYTF. The CDR3 DNA is TGTGCCTGGATTTACGGGGGAGTGAGCGGAGGCTACACCTTC.

V usage is TRBV5-1 and J usage is TRBJ2-1; 7 nucleotides match TRBD1. Germline CDR1 reads SGHRS; CDR2 reads YFSETQ. J was trimmed by 0 bases and V by 4 bases; bases with no gene match: 19. The CDR3 runs to 20 residues. The CDR3 coding sequence is TGCGCCAGCAGCGTGGCCCATTCTTGGCTAGGGGGCTACTCCTACAATGAGCAGTTCTTC. The encoded protein is CASSVAHSWLGGYSYNEQFF. Together with reference TRBV5-1 and TRBJ2-1, the CDR3 gives the full variable domain: KAGVTQTPRYLIKTRGQQVTLSCSPISGHRSVSWYQQTPGQGLQFLFEYFSETQRNKGNFPGRFSGRQFSNSRSEMNVSTLELGDSALYLCASSVAHSWLGGYSYNEQFFGPGTRLTVL.

The chain joins TRBV7-2 to TRBJ1-2, with 8 bases lining up with TRBD1. The germline V gene encodes CDR1 SGHTA and CDR2 FQGNSA. CDR3 length: 14 residues. V was pared by 4 bases and J by 5 bases, with 6 bases of the junction left unmatched. CDR3 loop: CASSSQGAAYGYTF. CDR3 coding DNA: TGTGCCAGCAGCTCCCAGGGGGCGGCTTATGGCTACACCTTC.

V is TRBV11-3 and J is TRBJ1-3; 7 bases line up with TRBD1. Trimming cost V 1 base and J 4 bases; bases outside gene matches: 4. Germline values: CDR1 SGHNT, CDR2 YENEEA. The CDR3 consists of 15 residues. CDR3 sequence: CASSLGGGNGNTIYF. CDR3 bases: TGTGCCAGCAGCTTAGGAGGGGGCAACGGAAACACCATATATTTT.

V and J are TRBV10-3 and TRBJ1-5; D unresolved. Germline CDR1 is ENHRY and CDR2 is SYGVKD. The V gene lost 2 bases and the J gene lost 1 base, with 6 bases spanning the gap. The CDR3 length is 14 residues. CDR3: CAISERGSNQPQHF. The CDR3 DNA is TGTGCCATCAGTGAGCGGGGAAGCAATCAGCCCCAGCATTTT.

The chain uses TRBV5-1 and TRBJ2-7; D remains unclear. Germline V gene sequence: CDR1 SGHRS, CDR2 YFSETQ. V was trimmed by 6 bases and J by 1 base, leaving 8 bases between them. The CDR3 runs 12 residues. The CDR3 sequence: CASTAGSYEQYF. In DNA form, the CDR3 reads TGCGCCAGCACTGCCGGTTCCTACGAGCAGTACTTC.

This clone was seen only once. The chain joins TRBV7-6 to TRBJ2-5, with 7 bases matching TRBD2. After removal of 4 bases from V and 2 bases from J, the junction contained 7 bases not matched to a gene. Germline V gives CDR1 SGHVS, CDR2 FNYEAQ. The CDR3 totals 15 residues. The CDR3 bases are TGTGCCAGCAGCTCTAGCGGTGGGGAGCAAGAGACCCAGTACTTC. Amino acid sequence: CASSSSGGEQETQYF.